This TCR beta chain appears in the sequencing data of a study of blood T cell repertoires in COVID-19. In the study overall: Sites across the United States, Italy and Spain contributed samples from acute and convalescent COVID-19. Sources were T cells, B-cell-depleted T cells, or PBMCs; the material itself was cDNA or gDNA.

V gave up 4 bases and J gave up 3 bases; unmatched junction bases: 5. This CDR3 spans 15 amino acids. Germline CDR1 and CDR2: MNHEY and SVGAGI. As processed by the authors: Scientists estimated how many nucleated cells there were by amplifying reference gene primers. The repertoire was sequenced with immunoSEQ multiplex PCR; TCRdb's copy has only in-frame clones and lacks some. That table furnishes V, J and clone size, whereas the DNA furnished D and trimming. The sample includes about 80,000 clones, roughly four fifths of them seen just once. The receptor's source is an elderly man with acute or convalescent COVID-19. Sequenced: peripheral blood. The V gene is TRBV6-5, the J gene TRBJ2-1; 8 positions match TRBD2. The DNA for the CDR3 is TGTGCCAGCAGTTCCGGGACTAGGAACTACAATGAGCAGTTCTTC. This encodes CASSSGTRNYNEQFF.